These 13 T cell receptor beta chains originate from one sample sequenced in a study of Ad26.COV2.S vaccination and SARS-CoV-2 variants. Generated by immunoSEQ multiplex PCR, the TCRdb table keeps only in-frame clones and is missing some. The sample holds roughly 100,000 clones, 80% seen once. Sequenced here: peripheral blood, sampled after recovery from COVID-19. The receptor set was obtained from a human donor who had recovered from COVID-19.

This clone was recorded only once. This sequence joins TRBV3-1 (or the pseudogene TRBV3-2) and TRBJ2-1, with TRBD1 as a possible D gene (5 bases). Germline CDR1 reads LGHDT; CDR2 reads YNNKEL (reference sequence). The V gene lost 1 base and the J gene lost 4 bases, with 5 bases spanning the gap. CDR3 size: 13 residues. The CDR3 loop is CASSQGQYNEQFF. For the CDR3, the DNA is TGTGCCAGCAGCCAAGGACAGTACAATGAGCAGTTCTTC.

The V gene is TRBV15, the J gene TRBJ1-5; D ambiguous. Between the trimmed V and J ends, which lost 3 bases and 3 bases, there was a span of 9 bases. The germline V gene encodes CDR1 LNHNV and CDR2 YYDKDF (reference sequence). The CDR3 is 14 residues long. The CDR3 is CATSSGQYNQPQHF. The CDR3 DNA reads as TGTGCCACCAGCAGTGGGCAATACAATCAGCCCCAGCATTTT.

The J gene is TRBJ1-4, the V gene TRBV24-1; maybe TRBD1 (6 bases). The CDR3 totals 15 residues. V lost 4 bases, J lost 6 bases, and 14 bases lay in between. Germline assignment: CDR1 KGHDR and CDR2 SFDVKD. The CDR3 here is CATSDNRVADEKLFF. In nucleotides, the CDR3 is TGTGCCACCAGTGACAACAGGGTCGCGGATGAAAAACTGTTTTTT.

This clone has at least ten counts. The chain couples TRBV19 to TRBJ1-5; D not resolved. V lost 5 bases and J lost 5, with 10 bases in between. This CDR3 region has 13 residues. Germline values: CDR1 LNHDA, CDR2 SQIVND (reference sequence). The CDR3 here is CASSLVRDQPQHF. The CDR3 DNA follows: TGTGCCAGTAGTTTGGTAAGGGATCAGCCCCAGCATTTT.

The V and J genes are TRBV19 and TRBJ1-1, with 8 positions matching TRBD1. With V trimmed by 10 bases and J by 11 bases, 18 bases remained unmatched. The CDR3 totals 14 residues. Germline values: CDR1 LNHDA, CDR2 SQIVND (reference sequence). Here the CDR3 DNA reads TGTGCCACCTCACTGCGCGGACAGGGTAGAACGGCTTTCTTT. It specifies CATSLRGQGRTAFF.

The gene calls are TRBV5-1 and TRBJ2-3, with D perhaps matching TRBD1 or TRBD2 (6 bases each). This CDR3 spans 16 amino acids. The V gene lost 0 bases and the J gene lost 3 bases, with 14 bases spanning the gap. The germline CDR1 and CDR2 sequences are SGHRS and YFSETQ. The CDR3 sequence: CASSLDSSGATDTQYF. CDR3 coding DNA: TGCGCCAGCAGCTTGGACTCTTCGGGGGCGACAGATACGCAGTATTTT.

The rearrangement joins TRBV27 to TRBJ2-5, with TRBD1 identical over 7 bases. With V trimmed by 5 bases and J by 2 bases, 5 bases remained unmatched. The germline V gene encodes CDR1 MNHEY and CDR2 SMNVEV (reference sequence). This CDR3 spans 14 amino acids. The CDR3 loop reads CASSRRGNQETQYF. In DNA, the CDR3 is TGTGCCAGCAGTCGCAGGGGGAATCAAGAGACCCAGTACTTC.

This clone was seen a few times. The V call is TRBV28, the J call TRBJ1-1; D is unresolved. The CDR3 length is 13 residues. The V gene lost 6 bases and the J gene lost 1 base, with 9 bases spanning the gap. CDR1 is MDHEN, CDR2 SYDVKM, per germline. The chain's CDR3 is CASSKRRNTEAFF. CDR3 DNA sequence: TGTGCCAGCAGCAAAAGGAGGAACACTGAAGCTTTCTTT.

This clone turned up a few times. The chain links TRBV6-6 to TRBJ2-2, with unresolved D. V dropped 5 bases and J dropped 4 bases, with 5 bases sitting between them. The CDR3 contains 12 residues. Looked up from germline, CDR1 is MNHNY and CDR2 is SVGAGI (reference sequence). The CDR3 region is CASSRITGELFF. CDR3 DNA sequence: TGTGCCAGCAGTAGAATCACCGGGGAGCTGTTTTTT.

In its sample, this clone was seen many times. The chain recombines TRBV29-1 with TRBJ2-3; TRBD1 agrees at 7 bases. With V trimmed by 1 base and J by 7 bases, 2 bases remained unmatched. CDR3 size: 12 residues. Germline V gene sequence: CDR1 SQVTM, CDR2 ANQGSEA. This CDR3 is CSVEVGGNTQYF. In nucleotides, the CDR3 is TGCAGCGTTGAAGTAGGGGGCAATACGCAGTATTTT.

J is TRBJ2-5 and V is TRBV11-2; 7 bases align to TRBD1. V trimming: 1 base; J trimming: 0 bases; junction bases outside the gene matches: 2. CDR3 length: 15 amino acids. Per germline, CDR1 SGHAT and CDR2 FQNNGV. CDR3 nucleotide sequence: TGTGCCAGCAGCTTAGGGGGGACAGACCAAGAGACCCAGTACTTC. Its protein product is CASSLGGTDQETQYF.

Only a few counts were recorded for this clone. The chain uses TRBV5-5 and TRBJ1-6; D is possibly TRBD1 (6 bases). Trimming left V 0 bases short and J 12 bases short, with 10 bases between. Germline loops: CDR1 SGHKS, CDR2 YYEKEE (reference sequence). The CDR3 is made up of 13 amino acids. The CDR3 loop is CASSLEDSLPLHF. The CDR3 DNA is TGTGCCAGCAGCTTGGAGGACAGTCTACCCCTCCACTTT.

The chain links TRBV5-1 to TRBJ1-1, with D possibly being TRBD1 (6 bases). Germline CDR1 and CDR2: SGHRS and YFSETQ. The V and J ends lost 3 bases and 3 bases respectively, with 18 bases between them. The CDR3 runs to 16 residues. The CDR3 is CASSSASIGGYTEAFF. CDR3 DNA: TGCGCCAGCAGCTCGGCATCCATTGGGGGCTACACTGAAGCTTTCTTT.